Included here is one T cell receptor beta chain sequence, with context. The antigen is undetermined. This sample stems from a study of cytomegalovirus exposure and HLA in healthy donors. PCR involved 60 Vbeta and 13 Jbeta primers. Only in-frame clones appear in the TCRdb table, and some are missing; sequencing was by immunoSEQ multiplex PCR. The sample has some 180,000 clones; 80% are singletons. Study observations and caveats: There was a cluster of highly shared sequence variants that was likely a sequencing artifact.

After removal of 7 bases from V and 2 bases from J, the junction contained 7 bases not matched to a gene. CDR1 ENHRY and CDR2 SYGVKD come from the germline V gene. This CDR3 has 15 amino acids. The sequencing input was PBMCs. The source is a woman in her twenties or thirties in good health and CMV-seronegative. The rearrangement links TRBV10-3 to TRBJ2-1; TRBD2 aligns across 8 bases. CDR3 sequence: CAIMGSGGAYNEQFF. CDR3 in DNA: TGTGCCATCATGGGGTCCGGGGGGGCCTACAATGAGCAGTTCTTC.